A selection of T cell receptor beta chains follows, all from one sample in a study. TCRdb called the 5' RACE reads again in MiXCR, with one record for every CDR3 protein. The sample consists of 25,000 to 40,000 distinct CDR3 sequences, about a quarter of them appearing once. Material for sequencing was naive CD4+ T cells sorted from a lymph node. Every receptor here comes from a female donor with breast cancer. Each CDR3 is given with its conserved first and last residue. Each record gives: V gene, clone size, J gene, D gene, CDR3 protein, CDR3 DNA. The D gene is left open where the match is weak. Some rows mark clone size as missing; the rest say once, few, many or name a class of expanded clone.

TRBV6-2/TRBV6-3	few	TRBJ2-1	.	CASKRSYNEQFF	TGTGCCAGCAAGCGGTCCTACAATGAGCAGTTCTTC
TRBV28	few	TRBJ1-2	.	CASSPNRGMLDGYAF	TGTGCCAGCAGTCCAAATAGGGGGATGCTGGATGGCTACGCCTTC
TRBV12-3/TRBV12-4	medium-sized	TRBJ1-1	.	CASSFPGNTEAFF	TGTGCCAGCAGTTTTCCGGGGAACACTGAAGCTTTCTTT
TRBV5-1	.	TRBJ2-2	TRBD1	CAGRTGVDTGELFF	TGCGCCGGCAGAACAGGGGTGGACACCGGGGAGCTGTTTTTT
TRBV6-6	.	TRBJ1-1	.	CASSGQTIPMNTEAFF	TGTGCCAGCAGTGGACAGACGATTCCTATGAACACTGAAGCTTTCTTT
TRBV24-1	medium-sized	TRBJ2-1	TRBD2	CATSDPTSGDSYNEQFF	TGTGCCACCAGTGATCCGACTAGCGGGGACTCATACAATGAGCAGTTCTTC
TRBV7-2	.	TRBJ2-1	TRBD2	CASSPPSGGLYNEQFF	TGTGCCAGCAGCCCCCCTAGCGGGGGTCTATACAATGAGCAGTTCTTC
TRBV15	.	TRBJ2-2	TRBD2	CAFGAGEAGELFF	TGTGCCTTCGGGGCGGGAGAGGCGGGGGAGCTGTTTTTT
TRBV4-1	few	TRBJ2-1	TRBD2	CASSLTGTSGVNEQFF	TGCGCCAGCAGCCTAACCGGGACTAGCGGGGTGAATGAGCAGTTCTTC
TRBV5-1	many	TRBJ1-1	.	CASSLDGMNTEAFF	TGCGCCAGCAGCTTGGATGGAATGAACACTGAAGCTTTCTTT
TRBV19	many	TRBJ2-2	TRBD2	CASSIGSGTTNTGELFF	TGTGCCAGTAGTATTGGTAGCGGGACTACAAACACCGGGGAGCTGTTTTTT
TRBV4-1	many	TRBJ2-3	TRBD2	CASSQDLTSGWDTQYF	TGCGCCAGCAGCCAAGATTTGACTAGCGGGTGGGATACGCAGTATTTT
TRBV7-3	.	TRBJ2-1	.	CASSPLPPGLSSYNEQFF	TGTGCCAGCAGCCCCCTCCCACCGGGGCTTAGCTCCTACAATGAGCAGTTCTTC
TRBV20-1	.	TRBJ2-1	.	CSAAADSVYNEQFF	TGCAGTGCTGCTGCGGACAGTGTTTACAATGAGCAGTTCTTC
TRBV4-1	few	TRBJ2-7	.	CASSQAAGSSYEQYF	TGCGCCAGCAGCCAAGCCGCGGGAAGCTCCTACGAGCAGTACTTC
TRBV6-2/TRBV6-3	many	TRBJ2-5	.	CASNRKYQETQYF	TGTGCCAGCAACAGGAAGTACCAAGAGACCCAGTACTTC
TRBV6-5	many	TRBJ2-1	TRBD2	CASSLLAGGPGEQFF	TGTGCCAGCAGTTTACTAGCGGGAGGGCCCGGTGAGCAGTTCTTC
TRBV30	few	TRBJ2-7	.	CAWSHDVYEQYF	TGTGCCTGGAGTCATGATGTCTACGAGCAGTACTTC
TRBV28	.	TRBJ1-2	TRBD1	CASSIQNPGQAFGYTF	TGTGCCAGCAGTATTCAGAACCCGGGACAGGCTTTTGGCTACACCTTC
TRBV4-2	.	TRBJ2-7	.	CASSQDYGTTYEQYF	TGTGCCAGCAGCCAAGATTATGGGACCACATACGAGCAGTACTTC
TRBV28	.	TRBJ1-5	.	CAGSFAAGQFSNQPQHF	TGTGCCGGCAGTTTCGCCGCCGGACAGTTTAGCAATCAGCCCCAGCATTTT
TRBV11-1	few	TRBJ2-1	TRBD1	CASSSPGQGSWEQFF	TGTGCCAGCAGCTCACCGGGACAGGGTTCTTGGGAGCAGTTCTTC
TRBV7-9	.	TRBJ1-2	.	CASGGTDASLLYGYTF	TGTGCCAGCGGCGGGACGGACGCTTCGCTCCTCTATGGCTACACCTTC
TRBV9	few	TRBJ2-7	.	CASSVDFGAAYEQYF	TGTGCCAGCAGCGTAGATTTTGGGGCAGCCTACGAGCAGTACTTC
TRBV20-1	medium-sized	TRBJ2-5	.	CSAYLETQYF	TGCAGTGCATATCTAGAGACCCAGTACTTC
TRBV11-2	.	TRBJ2-3	.	CASSLSGALPTQYF	TGTGCCAGCAGCTTATCGGGGGCCCTACCGACGCAGTATTTT
TRBV5-1	few	TRBJ2-1	TRBD2	CASSITSGGTYNEQFF	TGCGCCAGCAGCATTACTAGCGGGGGAACCTACAATGAGCAGTTCTTC
TRBV7-3	.	TRBJ2-1	TRBD2	CAGSVGLAGEGQFF	TGTGCCGGCAGCGTCGGACTAGCGGGGGAGGGGCAGTTCTTC
TRBV5-6	.	TRBJ2-1	.	CASRAGAVNEQFF	TGTGCCAGCAGGGCGGGTGCTGTGAATGAGCAGTTCTTC
TRBV20-1	.	TRBJ2-3	TRBD2	CSARLLAGKNDTQYF	TGCAGTGCTAGATTGCTAGCGGGCAAAAACGATACGCAGTATTTT
TRBV10-3	medium-sized	TRBJ2-2	TRBD2	CAISESSGRGELFF	TGTGCCATCAGTGAGTCCAGCGGGAGAGGGGAGCTGTTTTTT
TRBV20-1	few	TRBJ2-1	TRBD2	CSARPGLAEVYNEQFF	TGCAGTGCTAGACCTGGACTAGCGGAGGTCTACAATGAGCAGTTCTTC
TRBV7-9	.	TRBJ1-1	.	CASSLATNTEAFF	TGTGCCAGCAGCTTAGCAACGAACACTGAAGCTTTCTTT
TRBV7-9	.	TRBJ2-3	.	CASSLYPSNTQYF	TGTGCCAGCAGCTTATATCCCTCGAATACGCAGTATTTT
TRBV7-2	few	TRBJ2-3	.	CASSGDTDTQYF	TGTGCCAGCAGCGGGGACACAGATACGCAGTATTTT
TRBV4-3	few	TRBJ1-2	TRBD1	CASSRDRGFGYTF	TGCGCCAGCAGCCGGGACAGGGGATTCGGCTACACCTTC
TRBV14	.	TRBJ2-3	.	CASKHSSGRKGTDTQYF	TGTGCCAGCAAACATAGTTCGGGGAGGAAGGGCACAGATACGCAGTATTTT
TRBV9	medium-sized	TRBJ2-7	.	CASTAGRGSEDEQYF	TGTGCCAGCACGGCCGGCCGGGGGTCGGAGGACGAGCAGTACTTC
TRBV12-3/TRBV12-4	few	TRBJ1-4	.	CASSLGGTGEKLFF	TGTGCCAGCAGTTTAGGGGGGACGGGTGAAAAACTGTTTTTT
TRBV4-1	medium-sized	TRBJ2-5	.	CASSHRTGDGRAQYF	TGCGCCAGCAGCCATCGGACCGGGGATGGTAGGGCCCAGTACTTC
TRBV6-5	.	TRBJ1-6	TRBD1	CASSWSGQGNSPLHF	TGTGCCAGCAGTTGGTCGGGACAGGGGAATTCACCCCTCCACTTT
TRBV7-2	.	TRBJ2-1	TRBD2	CASSLGSSGFDEQFF	TGTGCCAGCAGCTTAGGGTCTAGCGGGTTCGATGAGCAGTTCTTC
TRBV7-9	few	TRBJ1-1	.	CASSPDMKNTEAFF	TGTGCCAGCAGCCCGGACATGAAGAACACTGAAGCTTTCTTT
TRBV28	.	TRBJ2-1	TRBD2	CASSPAGLAEGWNEQFF	TGTGCCAGCAGCCCTGCCGGGCTAGCGGAGGGGTGGAATGAGCAGTTCTTC
TRBV6-2/TRBV6-3	medium-sized	TRBJ1-2	TRBD1	CASSYAGQGLHGYTF	TGTGCCAGCAGTTACGCGGGACAGGGGTTGCATGGCTACACCTTC
TRBV15	many	TRBJ2-1	.	CATSREDPGLYNEQFF	TGTGCCACCAGCAGAGAGGACCCTGGCCTCTACAATGAGCAGTTCTTC
TRBV12-3/TRBV12-4	.	TRBJ1-5	.	CASSSGLPEPQHF	TGTGCCAGCAGTTCCGGGCTCCCAGAGCCCCAGCATTTT
TRBV5-1	.	TRBJ2-7	.	CASRRAGTQTYEQYF	TGCGCCAGCCGACGAGCTGGGACACAGACCTACGAGCAGTACTTC
TRBV20-1	.	TRBJ2-3	.	CSARARLRGRTDTQYF	TGCAGTGCTAGAGCGCGTTTGCGGGGCCGCACAGATACGCAGTATTTT